A selection of T cell receptor beta chains follows, all from one sample in a study of human T cells and chemical hapten exposure. TCRdb fed the 5' RACE reads into MiXCR, producing one record per CDR3 protein. The sample gives approximately 150,000 distinct CDR3 sequences, about 4.3% of which show up once; under 1.5% is in the top ten. Receptors were obtained from a female donor in good health. Each CDR3 is given with its conserved first and last residue. The order of the fields is clone size, D gene, J gene, V gene, CDR3 DNA, CDR3 protein. D genes are given only for firm matches. Clone sizes are given selectively: once, few, many, or a class where the clone is expanded.

size: many; D: .; J: TRBJ2-7; V: TRBV27; DNA: TGTGCCAACTTCCACGACCCGCCTTTTGTGGGGGAGCAGTACTTC; CDR3: CANFHDPPFVGEQYF
size: many; D: .; J: TRBJ2-3; V: TRBV6-1; DNA: TGTGCCAGCCCCCCCCCGGCTAGTCAGGATACGCAGTATTTT; CDR3: CASPPPASQDTQYF
size: .; D: .; J: TRBJ1-2; V: TRBV29-1; DNA: TGCAGCGGGCGGGACGGACAAAATGGCTACACCTTC; CDR3: CSGRDGQNGYTF
size: many; D: .; J: TRBJ2-3; V: TRBV28; DNA: TGTGCCAGCACTTCAGGGGGGGACGATGGGGGTACGCAGTATTTT; CDR3: CASTSGGDDGGTQYF
size: many; D: TRBD1; J: TRBJ1-5; V: TRBV6-5; DNA: TGTGCCAGCAGCAGGGACAGAGGCGGCAATCAGCCCCAGCATTTT; CDR3: CASSRDRGGNQPQHF
size: many; D: .; J: TRBJ2-7; V: TRBV20-1; DNA: TGCAGTGCTAGAAGGGACTCCTACGAGCAGTACTTC; CDR3: CSARRDSYEQYF
size: many; D: .; J: TRBJ2-2; V: TRBV6-4; DNA: TGTGCCAGCAGATCGGAAGGGGGGACCGGGGAGCTGTTTTTT; CDR3: CASRSEGGTGELFF
size: many; D: .; J: TRBJ2-4; V: TRBV6-1; DNA: TGTGCCAGCAGCCCTGACACCTTCGTTGGCATTCAGTACTTC; CDR3: CASSPDTFVGIQYF
size: many; D: .; J: TRBJ1-6; V: TRBV6-1; DNA: TGTGCCAGCACCCGGGCAGCCAAGGGAACTAATTCACCCCTCCACTTT; CDR3: CASTRAAKGTNSPLHF
size: .; D: .; J: TRBJ1-1; V: TRBV20-1; DNA: TGCAGTGCTAGCGGAGACAGCCAGACTGAAGCTTTCTTT; CDR3: CSASGDSQTEAFF
size: many; D: TRBD1; J: TRBJ1-4; V: TRBV10-3; DNA: TGTGCCATCAGTGAGTCGGGGACAGGGGAAAAACTGTTTTTT; CDR3: CAISESGTGEKLFF
size: .; D: TRBD1; J: TRBJ1-2; V: TRBV20-1; DNA: TGCAGTGCCAGGGACAGGGCAGACTATGGCTACACCTTC; CDR3: CSARDRADYGYTF
size: many; D: .; J: TRBJ2-3; V: TRBV20-1; DNA: TGCAGTGCTAGAGATCTCGCAGATACGCAGTATTTT; CDR3: CSARDLADTQYF
size: many; D: .; J: TRBJ2-1; V: TRBV5-1; DNA: TGCGCCAGCAGCTTGGGTTGGGGGTCCGACAATGAGCAGTTCTTC; CDR3: CASSLGWGSDNEQFF
size: many; D: TRBD1; J: TRBJ2-1; V: TRBV2; DNA: TGTGCCAACATACTACAGGGGGGTTCCTACAATGAGCAGTTCTTC; CDR3: CANILQGGSYNEQFF
size: many; D: .; J: TRBJ1-1; V: TRBV15; DNA: TGTGCCACCAGCAGAGATCGAGGGGTGGTCACTGAAGCTTTCTTT; CDR3: CATSRDRGVVTEAFF
size: many; D: .; J: TRBJ2-5; V: TRBV12-3/TRBV12-4; DNA: TGTGCCAGCAGTTTGGGCGGGCAGCAAGAGACCCAGTACTTC; CDR3: CASSLGGQQETQYF
size: few; D: TRBD1; J: TRBJ1-6; V: TRBV20-1; DNA: TGCAGTGCTAGAGATAGGGGGCAGTCACCCCTCCACTTT; CDR3: CSARDRGQSPLHF
size: many; D: TRBD1; J: TRBJ1-5; V: TRBV12-3/TRBV12-4; DNA: TGTGCCAGCAGTTTCAGGACAGGACCTAGCAATCAGCCCCAGCATTTT; CDR3: CASSFRTGPSNQPQHF
size: many; D: .; J: TRBJ1-1; V: TRBV27; DNA: TGTGCCAGCAGTCCTGACAGAATCACGAACACTGAAGCTTTCTTT; CDR3: CASSPDRITNTEAFF
size: many; D: .; J: TRBJ1-1; V: TRBV6-2/TRBV6-3; DNA: TGTGCCAGCAGCCATTGGTTACAGGATCAAGCTTTCTTT; CDR3: CASSHWLQDQAFF
size: many; D: .; J: TRBJ1-5; V: TRBV5-1; DNA: TGCGCCAGCAGCCGCAATCAGCCCCAGCATTTT; CDR3: CASSRNQPQHF
size: many; D: .; J: TRBJ1-2; V: TRBV5-1; DNA: TGCGCCAGCAGCTCAGGGGACGGCGCCGTCTATGGCTACACCTTC; CDR3: CASSSGDGAVYGYTF
size: few; D: .; J: TRBJ2-3; V: TRBV5-6; DNA: TGTGCCAGCAGCTCCAACCAGTGGGGACCGTACACAGATACGCAGTATTTT; CDR3: CASSSNQWGPYTDTQYF
size: many; D: TRBD2; J: TRBJ2-5; V: TRBV20-1; DNA: TGCAGTGTAAAGACTAGCGGGGAGACCCAGTACTTC; CDR3: CSVKTSGETQYF
size: many; D: .; J: TRBJ2-1; V: TRBV3-1; DNA: TGTGCCAGCAGCCGCGCGGGCCCTTACAATGAGCAGTTCTTC; CDR3: CASSRAGPYNEQFF
size: few; D: TRBD2; J: TRBJ2-1; V: TRBV5-1; DNA: TGCGCCAGCAGCTTGGATGGGACTAGGACAATGCAATTCTTC; CDR3: CASSLDGTRTMQFF